A single sample gave rise to the 20 T cell receptor delta chains below, sequenced in a study of γδ T cells in repeated Plasmodium falciparum infection. Bulk repertoires came from Vgamma9/Vdelta2+ or Vdelta2-negative gammadelta T cells flow-sorted from PBMC. TCRdb reprocessed the multiplex PCR reads through CATT. The sample holds some 100,000 delta-chain clones, 1.4% seen once. Material for sequencing was gamma-delta T cells from blood. These receptors were taken from a pool of human donors (malaria-infected and uninfected, not separated).

In its sample, this clone was seen a few times. TCRdb's entry gives the protein of a much larger clone, which mismatches this DNA's translation at residue 5, likely from a read error; the protein reported here is translated from the DNA. The V call is TRDV1, the J call TRDJ1, with 9 bases identical to TRDD3. The J gene was not available in TCRdb and was assigned here by matching the DNA to germline segments. The CDR3 runs to 23 residues. Per the germline V gene, CDR1 is TSWWSYY and CDR2 is QGS. Trimming cost V 4 bases and J 4 bases; bases outside gene matches: 31. CDR3 in amino acids: CALGGLNSNGVSRLGDSGDKLIF. The CDR3, as DNA: TGTGCTCTTGGGGGACTTAATAGCAACGGAGTGTCGCGTCTGGGGGATTCGGGCGATAAACTCATCTTT.

This clone came up many times. The chain joins TRDV1 to TRDJ1, with D perhaps given as TRDD2 or TRDD3 (8 bases each). Since TCRdb gives no J gene, matching the DNA to germline was used here to assign it. CDR3 length: 22 residues. Germline loops: CDR1 TSWWSYY, CDR2 QGS. The V and J ends lost 3 bases and 0 bases respectively, with 32 bases between them. CDR3 protein: CALGDLSTSYVYWGGHTDKLIF. The CDR3 DNA reads as TGTGCTCTTGGGGATCTCTCTACTTCCTACGTTTACTGGGGGGGCCACACCGATAAACTCATCTTT.

Note on this clone: A single base is all that separates this from a far larger clone, so a read error is likely. Other DNA sequences within the sample encode an identical CDR3. The chain couples TRDV1 to TRDJ1; 7 bases are shared with TRDD3. Germline V gene data show CDR1 as TSWWSYY and CDR2 as QGS. The CDR3 runs to 21 residues. The ends lost 1 base at V and 1 base at J; junction bases unmatched: 21. The CDR3 loop is CALGEQASYEWGTRATDKLIF. In nucleotides, the CDR3 is TGTGCTCTTGGGGAACAGGCCAGTTATGAGTGGGGGACACGTGCCACCGATAAACTCATCTTT.

This clone was picked up a small number of times. The TCRdb protein, from a much larger clone, departs from this DNA's translation at residue 15, likely by read error; the protein shown derives from the DNA. The J gene is TRDJ3, the V gene TRDV2, with 12 bases lining up with TRDD3. TCRdb lists no J gene, so it was determined here by aligning the DNA to germline. The CDR3 runs 21 residues. Germline V gene sequence: CDR1 GEAIGNYY, CDR2 EKD. The CDR3, as DNA: TGTGCCTGTGACACCGGAGCTGCTGGGGGATACGGATCCTGGGGCACCCGACAGATGTTTTTC. Amino acid sequence: CACDTGAAGGYGSWGTRQMFF.

This clone was found a few times. The V gene is TRDV1, the J gene TRDJ1; 11 bases agree with TRDD3. With 2 bases clipped from V and 1 base from J, the junction kept 18 bases outside the gene matches. CDR3 length equals 21 residues. CDR1 and CDR2 (germline): TSWWSYY, QGS. Written as DNA, the CDR3 is TGTGCTCTTGGGGAAGGCCGCTTTCCTACGGGTGGGGGATACGCCACCGATAAACTCATCTTT. Its protein product is CALGEGRFPTGGGYATDKLIF.

This clone appeared a few times. A far larger clone is one nucleotide away, so this likely arose from a read error. Other nucleotide sequences from this sample produce the same CDR3. The V gene is TRDV1, the J gene TRDJ1; possible D gene TRDD3, 6 bases. The length of the CDR3 is 16 residues. CDR1 is TSWWSYY and CDR2 is QGS in the germline V gene. CDR3 sequence (DNA): TGTGCCCTTGGGGACCCTCTGGGGCAGTACACCGATAAACTCATCTTT. Protein: CALGDPLGQYTDKLIF.

In the case of this clone: This sequence may be a read error, since a much larger clone differs from it by one base. Other nucleotide sequences in the sample specify the same CDR3. CDR3 in DNA: TGTGCTCTTGGGGCAACCTTTCTTAACTACGAGAAAGGGTGTAGGACCGATAAACTCATCTTT. Translating it yields CALGATFLNYEKGCRTDKLIF. The chain employs TRDV1 and TRDJ1; D gene unclear. V lost 4 bases and J 2 bases, leaving 32 bases between the germline ends. The V gene's germline CDR1 is TSWWSYY and CDR2 QGS. There are 21 residues in the CDR3.

In this sample, this clone turned up a few times. The TCRdb protein comes from a much larger clone and disagrees with this DNA's translation at residue 15, likely due to a read error; the protein given here is derived from the DNA. The V gene is listed as TRDV3; no J gene was called; the table's D call of TRDD3 was not tested on the DNA. CDR1 and CDR2 (germline): TVYSNPD, GDNSRS (reference sequence). This CDR3 contains 16 residues. The CDR3 sequence: CASTSPTGGHTDKLTF. The CDR3 DNA is TGTGCCTCGACTTCCCCTACTGGGGGCCACACCGATAAACTCACCTTT.

Comment on this clone: A far larger clone is one base from this, pointing to a likely read error. Other DNA sequences in the sample encode the same CDR3. The chain carries TRDV1 and TRDJ2, with 8 bases lining up with TRDD3. TCRdb offers no J gene call, so here the DNA was matched to germline to obtain one. This CDR3 has 16 amino acids. CDR1 and CDR2 (germline): TSWWSYY, QGS. In DNA, the CDR3 is TGCGCTCTTGGGGAACGACTGGGGGTCAAGACAGCACAACTCTTCTTT. Translation: CALGERLGVKTAQLFF.

A note on this clone: TCRdb attributes to this sequence the protein of a much larger clone, which differs from the DNA translation at residue 15; a read error is likely, and the protein displayed is translated from the DNA. The chain uses TRDV1 and TRDJ1, with 10 bases aligning to TRDD3. The ends lost 2 bases at V and 0 bases at J; junction bases unmatched: 21. This CDR3 has 22 residues. CDR1 and CDR2 (germline): TSWWSYY, QGS. The CDR3 DNA follows: TGTGCTCTTGGGGAATTGAGAATCCCCTACTGGGGGATCCTTAGGTACACCGATAAACTCATCTTT. Translated, it gives CALGELRIPYWGILRYTDKLIF.

There are many counts of this clone. It differs at one base from a far larger clone, so likely a read error. In the same sample, other DNA sequences code for this CDR3. This chain connects TRDV1 to TRDJ1, with 9 bases identical to TRDD3. CDR3 size: 18 residues. Looked up from germline, CDR1 is TSWWSYY and CDR2 is QGS. CDR3 bases: TGTGCTCTTGGAGAACTGTCCTACTGGGGGACCCCCTATAGTAAACTCATCTTT. Amino acids: CALGELSYWGTPYSKLIF.

This clone was seen at least ten times. The V gene is TRDV1, the J gene TRDJ1; 10 bases agree with TRDD3. Germline values: CDR1 TSWWSYY, CDR2 QGS. V shed 3 bases and J 10 bases; nucleotides not matched to a gene: 14. The CDR3 has 16 amino acids. The CDR3 nucleotides read TGTGCTCTTGGGGACACGGGAGTTGGGGGATACAGGGGACTCATCTTT. It is translated as CALGDTGVGGYRGLIF.

This clone was observed a handful of times. The protein given by TCRdb reflects a much larger clone and differs at residue 13 from this DNA's translation, likely from a read error; the protein shown is the DNA's translation. The chain combines TRDV2 with TRDJ1, with 7 bases aligning to TRDD3. The J gene is not listed in TCRdb, so it was assigned here from a DNA match to germline. This CDR3 has 16 amino acids. Germline-derived CDR1 and CDR2 are GEAIGNYY and EKD. CDR3 residues: CACDTIGGSATDRLIF. In DNA form, the CDR3 reads TGTGCCTGTGACACCATCGGGGGATCTGCCACCGATAGACTCATCTTT.

This clone was detected ten times or more. V gene TRDV1 combines with J gene TRDJ1, with D possibly being TRDD3 (6 bases). The V end was cut by 1 base, the J end by 0 bases, with 9 bases between. The CDR3 sequence is 15 residues long. The germline V gene encodes CDR1 TSWWSYY and CDR2 QGS. For the CDR3, the DNA is TGTGCTCTTGGGGAACCGGGGGGACACACCGATAAACTCATCTTT. This gives the protein CALGEPGGHTDKLIF.

The table lists this clone with a few counts. Being one base from a much bigger clone, this may be a read error. This chain links TRDV1 with TRDJ1, with 11 nucleotides matching TRDD3. Germline CDR1 TSWWSYY, CDR2 QGS. The CDR3 is made up of 25 amino acids. The V gene end was trimmed by 0 bases and the J gene end by 0 bases; junction bases not matched to a gene: 27. CDR3 sequence: CALGELTAGMGDTSTRGLHTDKLIF. The CDR3 bases are TGTGCTCTTGGGGAACTGACTGCAGGAATGGGGGATACGAGTACTCGAGGCCTGCACACCGATAAACTCATCTTT.

This clone was picked up a small number of times. Translating this DNA gives a protein that differs at residue 15 from the TCRdb one, which belongs to a much larger clone; a read error is likely, and the protein shown is this translation. This rearrangement joins TRDV2 to TRDJ1; 13 bases fit TRDD3. CDR1 and CDR2 from the germline V gene are GEAIGNYY and EKD. The CDR3 loop spans 16 amino acids. The CDR3 bases are TGTGCCTGTGAAGCACTGGGGGATACGGGGACCGATAAACTCACCTTT. It translates to CACEALGDTGTDKLTF.

About this clone itself: With a far larger clone one base away, a read error is the likely cause. This same CDR3 is encoded by further DNA sequences in the sample. A V gene of TRDV2 was called, but no J gene was assigned; the tabulated D call, TRDD3, remains unverified against the DNA. The CDR3 is 16 residues long. Germline loops: CDR1 GEAIGNYY, CDR2 EKD. CDR3 in DNA: TGTGCCTGTGACTGGGGGCCCCAAGCTTTGACAGCACAACTCTTCTTC. It encodes CACDWGPQALTAQLFF.

This clone has ten or more counts. The same CDR3 is also encoded by other DNA sequences in this sample. The chain links TRDV2 to TRDJ2, with TRDD3 matching 10 bases. Germline assignment: CDR1 GEAIGNYY and CDR2 EKD. Trimming cost V 0 bases and J 4 bases; bases outside gene matches: 4. There are 16 residues in the CDR3. CDR3 loop: CACDTGGIRGTAQLFF. CDR3 bases: TGTGCCTGTGACACCGGGGGGATACGGGGGACAGCACAACTCTTCTTT.

This clone was observed many times. This chain uses TRDV2 with TRDJ1; the match to TRDD3 covers 7 bases. V gave up 2 bases and J gave up 4 bases; unmatched junction bases: 12. Germline-derived CDR1 and CDR2 are GEAIGNYY and EKD. This CDR3 is 16 amino acids long. The DNA for the CDR3 is TGTGCCTGTGACAGCGTACTGGGGACCCTGAACGATAAACTCATCTTT. This encodes CACDSVLGTLNDKLIF.

Notes on this clone: A far larger clone is one nucleotide away, so this likely arose from a read error. The identical CDR3 is also encoded by other nucleotide sequences in the sample. The chain carries TRDV1 and TRDJ1, with 7 positions matching TRDD2. TCRdb gives no J gene; it was assigned here by matching the DNA to germline. The CDR3 has 19 residues. The J segment lost 2 bases and the V segment lost 0 bases, leaving 15 bases of the junction unmatched. CDR1 TSWWSYY and CDR2 QGS come from the germline V gene. The CDR3 DNA reads TGTGCTCTTGGGGAACTTTCCCATTCCTACCGCCTTTATACCGATAAACTCATCTTT. Protein sequence: CALGELSHSYRLYTDKLIF.